The 21 T cell receptor beta chains listed next were all sequenced from one sample in a study of T cells in Graves' hyperthyroidism and ophthalmopathy (dated by TCRdb to about 2019). The method behind the library was multiplex PCR. TCRdb names Illumina HiSeq 2000 as the instrument used. TCR beta CDR3 regions were amplified from RNA transcripts. A first-round RT-PCR of the TCR CDR3 used the HTBI primer set with the Qiagen OneStep RT-PCR kit. The public reads were reanalyzed by TCRdb: fastp trimming at Q25, MiXCR alignment, in-frame beta chains only. Entries are consolidated by CDR3 protein sequence, retaining the most common genes and DNA. This sample gives roughly 510,000 distinct CDR3 sequences in total; less than 25% of them show up just once. The ten largest clones take up about 26% of the sample. The sample consisted of blood. The source of these receptors is a man younger than 35 with Graves' hyperthyroidism.

For this clonotype: The CDR3 does not end in the conserved phenylalanine or tryptophan, so this is likely a read error. The genes are TRBV9 and TRBJ2-7; D gene ambiguous. Germline V lookup: CDR1 SGDLS, CDR2 YYNGEE. The CDR3 extends over 16 amino acids. Trimming shortened V by 1 base and J by 3 bases, and 17 bases separated the two germline ends. CDR3 DNA: TGTGCCAGCAGCGTATCTCCGGTCCCCTTTTTCTACGAGCAGTACCTC. Translated, it gives CASSVSPVPFFYEQYL.

The chain is built from TRBV20-1 and TRBJ2-5; 9 bases are shared with TRBD2. The CDR3 consists of 17 residues. J was trimmed by 3 bases and V by 6 bases; bases with no gene match: 17. Germline V gives CDR1 DFQATT, CDR2 SNEGSKA (reference sequence). The CDR3 coding sequence is TGCAGTGCAACCCATGCCAGGAGTAGCGGGGGAAAAGAGACCCAGTACTTC. Translation: CSATHARSSGGKETQYF.

On this clonotype itself: A much larger clone lies a single base off, so this may be a read error. The V and J genes are TRBV7-8 and TRBJ2-5; D may be TRBD1 or TRBD2 (5 bases each). The CDR3 is 15 residues long. Germline CDR1 SGHVS, CDR2 FQNEAQ. V was shortened by 4 bases and J by 6 bases, with 18 bases between the two germline ends. CDR3 nucleotides: TGTGCCAGCAGCTCGGGACGGGCGCCCCGACAGACCCAGTACTTC. It yields the protein CASSSGRAPRQTQYF.

Only a few counts were recorded for this clonotype. The chain has TRBV4-1 and TRBJ2-2; 7 positions match TRBD1. The CDR3 is 18 residues long. V lost 1 base to trimming and J lost 5 bases; unmatched junction nucleotides: 13. CDR1 MGHRA and CDR2 YSYEKL come from the germline V gene. DNA for the CDR3: TGCGCCAGCAGCCAAGTTCCACTCCTCAGGGGGATAACCGGGGAGCTGTTTTTT. This sequence encodes CASSQVPLLRGITGELFF.

The chain is built from TRBV4-1 and TRBJ2-4; the D gene is possibly TRBD2 (7 bases). CDR1 and CDR2 from the germline V gene are MGHRA and YSYEKL. Trimming pared 2 bases from V and 3 bases from J, leaving 23 bases between. CDR3 size: 19 residues. CDR3 sequence reads: CASSQPFRGARVDKNIQYF. The CDR3 region has the DNA TGCGCCAGCAGCCAACCTTTCCGGGGGGCTAGGGTAGACAAAAACATTCAGTACTTC.

This clonotype was seen ten or more times. The rearrangement links TRBV6-2 or TRBV6-3 to TRBJ2-2; 7 nucleotides align to TRBD1. V was clipped by 0 bases and J by 7 bases; unmatched bases: 5. CDR1 and CDR2 from the germline V gene are MNHEY and SVGEGT. The CDR3 is made up of 15 amino acids. The CDR3 DNA reads as TGTGCCAGCAGTTACTCGAGACAGGGTGACGGGGAGCTGTTTTTT. Its translation is CASSYSRQGDGELFF.

V is TRBV6-2 or TRBV6-3 and J is TRBJ1-1; 7 bases are a match to TRBD1. Per germline, CDR1 MNHEY and CDR2 SVGEGT. The CDR3 covers 15 residues. V lost 8 bases and J lost 7; bases outside the gene matches: 16. The CDR3 loop is CASHNGTAGLNEAFF. The CDR3 nucleotides are TGTGCCAGCCACAACGGGACAGCCGGGCTTAATGAAGCTTTCTTT.

The chain joins TRBV10-3 to TRBJ2-7, with 8 positions matching TRBD2. V was clipped by 2 bases and J by 4 bases; unmatched bases: 7. This CDR3 is 15 amino acids long. Germline-derived CDR1 and CDR2 are ENHRY and SYGVKD. In DNA, the CDR3 is TGTGCCATCAGTGAGCGGAAGCGGGAGATGTACGAGCAGTACTTC. This sequence encodes CAISERKREMYEQYF.

In its sample, this clonotype was seen many times. The chain recombines TRBV2 with TRBJ2-5; 9 positions match TRBD2. CDR1 is SNHLY, CDR2 FYNNEI, per germline. The CDR3 is made up of 13 amino acids. J gave up 7 bases and V 7 bases, and 7 bases lay outside the gene matches. CDR3 DNA sequence: TGTGCCAGCATAGCGGGGGAGTCCGGGACCCAGTACTTC. Translated: CASIAGESGTQYF.

This clonotype was seen at least ten times. The genes are TRBV28 and TRBJ2-7; D is possibly TRBD1 (6 bases). The CDR3 is made up of 16 amino acids. Between the trimmed V and J ends, which lost 5 bases and 1 base, there was a span of 18 bases. Germline V CDR1 and CDR2: MDHEN, SYDVKM. In DNA form, the CDR3 reads TGTGCCAGCAGTCCTGCCCAAGGACAGAGATCCTACGAGCAGTACTTC. This sequence encodes CASSPAQGQRSYEQYF.

This chain joins TRBV20-1 and TRBJ1-1; 7 bases map to TRBD1. J lost 1 base, V lost 6 bases, and 5 bases had no gene match. CDR1 and CDR2 (germline): DFQATT, SNEGSKA (reference sequence). The length of the CDR3 is 13 residues. CDR3 nucleotides: TGCAGTGCAAACCGGGACAGGAACACTGAAGCTTTCTTT. Amino acid sequence: CSANRDRNTEAFF.

This clonotype has a count of ten or more. One junction end does not reproduce the germline sequence, and a read error may be involved. This chain joins TRBV12-5 and TRBJ1-1, with no clear D. This CDR3 spans 12 amino acids. Germline-derived CDR1 and CDR2 are LGHNT and FRNRAP. The CDR3 nucleotides are TGTGCTAGTGGCTTGGATCAAAGTACAGCTTTCTTT. Amino acid sequence: CASGLDQSTAFF.

This clonotype came up many times. This chain connects TRBV29-1 to TRBJ2-5; D is unclear. Germline V lookup: CDR1 SQVTM, CDR2 ANQGSEA. This CDR3 is built from 10 residues. Trimming removed 5 bases at V and 8 bases at J, with 9 bases between. Written as DNA, the CDR3 is TGCAGCGTTTCAGTCGGAACCCAGTACTTC. Its protein product is CSVSVGTQYF.

There are a few counts of this clonotype. The CDR3 loop is CASSPGTEDQPQHF. The CDR3 region has the DNA TGTGCCAGCAGCCCCGGGACGGAGGATCAGCCCCAGCATTTT. The chain uses TRBV5-5 and TRBJ1-5; weak D call: TRBD1 (5 bases). Germline loops: CDR1 SGHKS, CDR2 YYEKEE (reference sequence). V was pared by 4 bases and J by 5 bases, with 13 bases between. This CDR3 has 14 residues.

V usage is TRBV4-1 and J usage is TRBJ1-6, with D perhaps matching TRBD1 (6 bases). Germline CDR1 is MGHRA and CDR2 is YSYEKL. V was cut by 0 bases and J by 13 bases, with 19 bases left in between. This CDR3 contains 16 residues. The CDR3 coding sequence is TGCGCCAGCAGCCAAGATGACAGGTCGCGCCGTTCGCCCCTCCACTTT. Its translation is CASSQDDRSRRSPLHF.

This clonotype was counted many times. The chain is built from TRBV19 and TRBJ1-1; D might be TRBD1 (5 bases). The V end lost 10 bases, the J end lost 1 base, and 13 bases lay between the germline ends. CDR3 length: 13 residues. Looked up from germline, CDR1 is LNHDA and CDR2 is SQIVND (reference sequence). In DNA, the CDR3 is TGTGCCACCACCCCTGGGGCGAACACTGAAGCTTTCTTT. Protein product: CATTPGANTEAFF.

Only a few counts were recorded for this clonotype. This chain connects TRBV4-1 to TRBJ2-7, with D perhaps being TRBD1 or TRBD2 (5 bases each). The CDR3 consists of 14 residues. Germline V gene lookup returns CDR1 MGHRA and CDR2 YSYEKL. V gave up 0 bases and J gave up 3 bases, with 9 bases separating them. This CDR3 reads CASSQDAGSYEQYF. The CDR3 DNA sequence: TGCGCCAGCAGCCAAGATGCAGGGAGCTACGAGCAGTACTTC.

This clonotype was observed a few times. J is TRBJ1-2 and V is TRBV7-9; TRBD1 is a possible D gene (6 bases). Trimming left V 3 bases short and J 4 bases short, with 9 bases between. CDR1 SEHNR and CDR2 FQNEAQ come from the germline V gene (reference sequence). The CDR3 is made up of 13 amino acids. CDR3 sequence reads: CASSLDSLYGYTF. In nucleotides, the CDR3 is TGTGCCAGCAGCTTGGACAGCCTCTATGGCTACACCTTC.

This clonotype was observed many times. The chain couples TRBV11-3 to TRBJ2-7; D remains ambiguous. Between the trimmed V and J ends, which lost 5 bases and 5 bases, there was a span of 13 bases. This CDR3 has 13 amino acids. Germline V lookup: CDR1 SGHNT, CDR2 YENEEA. CDR3 region: CASSPRDTDEQYF. CDR3 in DNA: TGTGCCAGCAGCCCAAGAGACACCGACGAGCAGTACTTC.

This clonotype was counted at least ten times. The chain is built from TRBV7-2 and TRBJ1-5; 8 nucleotides match TRBD1. The CDR3 is 15 residues long. After removal of 5 bases from V and 3 bases from J, the junction contained 6 bases not matched to a gene. The germline V gene encodes CDR1 SGHTA and CDR2 FQGNSA. CDR3 loop: CASSPRTGINQPQHF. CDR3 coding DNA: TGTGCCAGCAGCCCCCGGACAGGGATCAATCAGCCCCAGCATTTT.

This clonotype was observed at least ten times. The chain combines TRBV24-1 with TRBJ1-2; 7 nucleotides match TRBD1. The V and J ends lost 9 bases and 4 bases, in that order; junction bases with no gene match: 7. Germline assignment: CDR1 KGHDR and CDR2 SFDVKD. This CDR3 spans 13 amino acids. The DNA for the CDR3 is TGTGCCACCCCGTCTACAGGGGCCTATGGCTACACCTTC. Translation: CATPSTGAYGYTF.